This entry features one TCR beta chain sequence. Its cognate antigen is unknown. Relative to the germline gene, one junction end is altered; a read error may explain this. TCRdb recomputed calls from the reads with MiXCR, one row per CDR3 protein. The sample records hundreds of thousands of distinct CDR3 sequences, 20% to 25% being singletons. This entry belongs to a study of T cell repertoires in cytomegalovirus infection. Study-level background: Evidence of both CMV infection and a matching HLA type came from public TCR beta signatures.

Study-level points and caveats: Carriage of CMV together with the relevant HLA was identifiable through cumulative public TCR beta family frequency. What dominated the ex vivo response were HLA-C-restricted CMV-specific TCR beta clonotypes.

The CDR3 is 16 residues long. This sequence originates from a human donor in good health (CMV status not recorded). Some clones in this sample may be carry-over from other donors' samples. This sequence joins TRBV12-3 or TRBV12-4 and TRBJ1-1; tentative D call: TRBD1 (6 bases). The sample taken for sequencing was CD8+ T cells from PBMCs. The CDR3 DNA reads TGTGCCAACAGTTTAGGGGGGTGGGGAGGGAACACTGAAGCTTTCTTT. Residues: CANSLGGWGGNTEAFF.